A selection of T cell receptor beta chains follows, all from one sample in a study of blood T cell repertoires in COVID-19. Libraries were prepared by immunoSEQ multiplex PCR; TCRdb keeps only in-frame clonotypes and omits some of them. The table has roughly 130,000 clones, roughly 80% seen once. The sample comprised peripheral blood. These TCRs come from a woman aged 80 or over with acute or convalescent COVID-19. Each CDR3 is given with its conserved first and last residue. D genes are given only for firm matches. The size of a clone is reported for some rows only, either as once, few or many, or as a class for expanded clones.

DNA: TGCGCCAGCAGCACAGGGGATTCTGGAAACACCATATATTTT; CDR3: CASSTGDSGNTIYF; size: few; J: TRBJ1-3; D: TRBD1; V: TRBV5-1
DNA: TGCGCCAGCAGCTTGACCAGCGGGGGGACTGAAGCTTTCTTT; CDR3: CASSLTSGGTEAFF; size: NA; J: TRBJ1-1; D: NA; V: TRBV5-1
DNA: TGTGCCAGTGGGACTAGCTCTCACCTCGAGCAGTACTTC; CDR3: CASGTSSHLEQYF; size: few; J: TRBJ2-7; D: TRBD2; V: TRBV12-3/TRBV12-4
DNA: TGTGCCAGCAGCTTATCCGGGGCGCAGTATTTT; CDR3: CASSLSGAQYF; size: NA; J: TRBJ2-3; D: NA; V: TRBV7-2
DNA: TGTGCCAGCTCACAGGGGGCGCGGACTAATGAAAAACTGTTTTTT; CDR3: CASSQGARTNEKLFF; size: few; J: TRBJ1-4; D: TRBD1; V: TRBV18
DNA: TGTGCCAGCAGCTTCAGGGGAAGCTCCTACAATGAGCAGTTCTTC; CDR3: CASSFRGSSYNEQFF; size: NA; J: TRBJ2-1; D: NA; V: TRBV5-8
DNA: TGTGCCACCAGTGATTTGGACAGGAGCTGCTCCTACGAGCAGTACTTC; CDR3: CATSDLDRSCSYEQYF; size: few; J: TRBJ2-7; D: NA; V: TRBV24-1
DNA: TGCGCCAGCAGCCAAGAGGACAGAGATAGCAATCAGCCCCAGCATTTT; CDR3: CASSQEDRDSNQPQHF; size: NA; J: TRBJ1-5; D: NA; V: TRBV4-1
DNA: TGTGCCTCATTGGGACAGATGAACACTGAAGCTTTCTTT; CDR3: CASLGQMNTEAFF; size: NA; J: TRBJ1-1; D: TRBD1; V: TRBV30
DNA: TGTGCCAGCAGTGAAGGACAGGTTGGAACCGGGGAGCTGTTTTTT; CDR3: CASSEGQVGTGELFF; size: NA; J: TRBJ2-2; D: NA; V: TRBV6-1
DNA: TGTGCCGGACACCAGGAGGCGGGGATAACGGATACGCAGTATTTT; CDR3: CAGHQEAGITDTQYF; size: NA; J: TRBJ2-3; D: NA; V: TRBV19
DNA: TGCGCCAGCAGCGCGGGACAGCCAAACACTGAAGCTTTCTTT; CDR3: CASSAGQPNTEAFF; size: NA; J: TRBJ1-1; D: TRBD1; V: TRBV5-1
DNA: TGTGCCAGCAGCTTGGGACTAGCGGGGGGCCTGAACCAAGAGACCCAGTACTTC; CDR3: CASSLGLAGGLNQETQYF; size: few; J: TRBJ2-5; D: TRBD2; V: TRBV5-6
DNA: TGCGCCAGCAGCTTGGGGGCCTCCTACGAGCAGTACTTC; CDR3: CASSLGASYEQYF; size: NA; J: TRBJ2-7; D: NA; V: TRBV5-1
DNA: TGTGCCAGCAGCCCAGCCCGGGACACCTATGGCTACACCTTC; CDR3: CASSPARDTYGYTF; size: NA; J: TRBJ1-2; D: NA; V: TRBV7-2
DNA: TGTGCCTGGAACGGAGAGACCCAGTACTTC; CDR3: CAWNGETQYF; size: NA; J: TRBJ2-5; D: NA; V: TRBV30
DNA: TGTGCCAGCAGCCAAGGGACAGGGGGCACTGAAGCTTTCTTT; CDR3: CASSQGTGGTEAFF; size: once; J: TRBJ1-1; D: TRBD1; V: TRBV7-3
DNA: TGTGCCATCAGTGGAGGCGGGGGGGGAGAGACCCAGTACTTC; CDR3: CAISGGGGGETQYF; size: NA; J: TRBJ2-5; D: TRBD2; V: TRBV10-3
DNA: TGTGCCAGCAGCCAACTTGTAAACACTGAAGCTTTCTTT; CDR3: CASSQLVNTEAFF; size: NA; J: TRBJ1-1; D: NA; V: TRBV3-1/TRBV3-2
DNA: TGTGCCAGCAGCTCACTAGCGGGGGCGGATACGCAGTATTTT; CDR3: CASSSLAGADTQYF; size: once; J: TRBJ2-3; D: TRBD2; V: TRBV7-3
DNA: TGTGCCAGCAGTTGGACAGCCAAGTATAGCAATCAGCCCCAGCATTTT; CDR3: CASSWTAKYSNQPQHF; size: NA; J: TRBJ1-5; D: NA; V: TRBV6-5
DNA: TGTGCCAGCAGTTTCCGGGACGAGCAGTACTTC; CDR3: CASSFRDEQYF; size: NA; J: TRBJ2-7; D: NA; V: TRBV12-3/TRBV12-4
DNA: TGTGCCATCAGTGAGGGACTTCTTGACCTCACTGAAGCTTTCTTT; CDR3: CAISEGLLDLTEAFF; size: once; J: TRBJ1-1; D: NA; V: TRBV10-3
DNA: TGTGCCAGCTCACCAGGGCAGAACACTGAAGCTTTCTTT; CDR3: CASSPGQNTEAFF; size: NA; J: TRBJ1-1; D: NA; V: TRBV18
DNA: TGTGCCAGCAGCTTGGGGACTACAAGTATCTATCAGCCCCAGCATTTT; CDR3: CASSLGTTSIYQPQHF; size: few; J: TRBJ1-5; D: NA; V: TRBV5-5
DNA: TGTGCCAGCAGCTTAGATGGGGGCGACTACGAGCAGTACTTC; CDR3: CASSLDGGDYEQYF; size: NA; J: TRBJ2-7; D: NA; V: TRBV11-2
DNA: TGTGCCAGCAGCTCGTACAGGGAAGCTGAAGCTTTCTTT; CDR3: CASSSYREAEAFF; size: NA; J: TRBJ1-1; D: NA; V: TRBV7-2
DNA: TGTGCCAGCAGTTACAGACAGGGAACGGATACGCAGTATTTT; CDR3: CASSYRQGTDTQYF; size: NA; J: TRBJ2-3; D: TRBD1; V: TRBV6-5
DNA: TGCGCCAGCAGCTTGGGAGCGGGGGGGCTCAATGAGCAGTTCTTC; CDR3: CASSLGAGGLNEQFF; size: NA; J: TRBJ2-1; D: TRBD2; V: TRBV5-1
DNA: TGTGCCAGCAGCTACAGGCGGAGGGGCACTGAAGCTTTCTTT; CDR3: CASSYRRRGTEAFF; size: NA; J: TRBJ1-1; D: NA; V: TRBV11-1
DNA: TGTGCCAGCAGTCTACGACAGGGGGCTTGGTATGGCTACACCTTC; CDR3: CASSLRQGAWYGYTF; size: NA; J: TRBJ1-2; D: TRBD1; V: TRBV6-5
DNA: TGTGCCAGCACCATCCCGGGGACTAGCGACGAGAATGAGCAGTTCTTC; CDR3: CASTIPGTSDENEQFF; size: NA; J: TRBJ2-1; D: TRBD2; V: TRBV6-6
DNA: TGCAGTGCTAGTCGCACTAGCTTTAAACCCGGGGAGCTGTTTTTT; CDR3: CSASRTSFKPGELFF; size: NA; J: TRBJ2-2; D: NA; V: TRBV20-1
DNA: TGTGCCAGTAGTAACCCGCGGGGGGGCGAGGAGACCCAGTACTTC; CDR3: CASSNPRGGEETQYF; size: once; J: TRBJ2-5; D: TRBD2; V: TRBV19
DNA: TGCAGTGCTAGTAGCGGCACCGGGGAGCTGTTTTTT; CDR3: CSASSGTGELFF; size: NA; J: TRBJ2-2; D: NA; V: TRBV20-1
DNA: TGTGCCAGCTCACTTGCTGAAGGGGGCTACGAGCAGTACTTC; CDR3: CASSLAEGGYEQYF; size: NA; J: TRBJ2-7; D: NA; V: TRBV18
DNA: TGTGCCAGCTCACCACTGGCAGGCAAGAATGAAAAACTGTTTTTT; CDR3: CASSPLAGKNEKLFF; size: NA; J: TRBJ1-4; D: NA; V: TRBV18